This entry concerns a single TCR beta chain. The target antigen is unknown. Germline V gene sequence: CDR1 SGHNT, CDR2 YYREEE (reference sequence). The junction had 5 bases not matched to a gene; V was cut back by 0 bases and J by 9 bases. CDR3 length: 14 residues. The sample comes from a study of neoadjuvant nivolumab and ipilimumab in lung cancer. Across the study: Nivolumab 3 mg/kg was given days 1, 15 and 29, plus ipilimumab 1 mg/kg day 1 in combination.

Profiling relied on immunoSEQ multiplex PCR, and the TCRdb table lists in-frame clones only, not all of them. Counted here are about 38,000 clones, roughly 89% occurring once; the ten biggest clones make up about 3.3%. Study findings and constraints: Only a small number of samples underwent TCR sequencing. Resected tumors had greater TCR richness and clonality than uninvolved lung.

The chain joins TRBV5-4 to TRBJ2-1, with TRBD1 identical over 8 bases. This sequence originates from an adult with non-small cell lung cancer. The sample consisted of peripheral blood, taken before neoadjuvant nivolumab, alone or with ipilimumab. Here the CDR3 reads CASSLVRTGFEQFF. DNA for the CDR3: TGTGCCAGCAGCTTGGTCAGGACAGGGTTTGAGCAGTTCTTC.